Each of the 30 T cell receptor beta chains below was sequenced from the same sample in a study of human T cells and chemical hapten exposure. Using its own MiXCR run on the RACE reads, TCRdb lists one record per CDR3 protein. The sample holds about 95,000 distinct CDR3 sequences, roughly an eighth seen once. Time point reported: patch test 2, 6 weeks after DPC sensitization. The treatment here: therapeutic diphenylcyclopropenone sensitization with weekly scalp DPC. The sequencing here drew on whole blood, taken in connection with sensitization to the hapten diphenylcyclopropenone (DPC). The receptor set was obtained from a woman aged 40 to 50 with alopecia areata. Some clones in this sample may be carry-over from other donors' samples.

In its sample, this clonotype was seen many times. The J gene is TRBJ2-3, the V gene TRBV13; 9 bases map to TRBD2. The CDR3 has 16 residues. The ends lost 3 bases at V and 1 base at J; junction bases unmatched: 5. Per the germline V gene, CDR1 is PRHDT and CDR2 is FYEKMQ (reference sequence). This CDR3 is CASSFTRGGGTDTQYF. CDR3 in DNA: TGTGCCAGCAGCTTTACGCGGGGGGGCGGCACAGATACGCAGTATTTT.

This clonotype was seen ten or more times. The CDR3 DNA is TGTGCCAGCAGCTCGGGACTAGCGGGGGGGCCCACAGATACGCAGTATTTT. Translation: CASSSGLAGGPTDTQYF. V gene TRBV7-9 combines with J gene TRBJ2-3, with TRBD2 matching over 16 bases. The CDR3 runs to 17 residues. The junction had 3 bases not matched to a gene; V was cut back by 4 bases and J by 2 bases. Germline V gene sequence: CDR1 SEHNR, CDR2 FQNEAQ (reference sequence).

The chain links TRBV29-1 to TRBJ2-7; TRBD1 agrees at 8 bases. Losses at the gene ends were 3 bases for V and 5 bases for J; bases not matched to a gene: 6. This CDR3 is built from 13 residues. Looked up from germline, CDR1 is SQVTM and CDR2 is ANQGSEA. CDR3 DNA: TGCAGCGTTGACCCGACAGGGGACCACGAGCAGTACTTC. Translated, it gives CSVDPTGDHEQYF.

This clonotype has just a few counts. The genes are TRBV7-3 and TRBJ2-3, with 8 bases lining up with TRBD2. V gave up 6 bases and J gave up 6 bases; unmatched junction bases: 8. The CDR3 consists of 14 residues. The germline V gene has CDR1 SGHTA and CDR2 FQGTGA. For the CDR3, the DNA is TGTGCCAGCAGTTCAGCGGGGGCCGGGGATACGCAGTATTTT. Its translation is CASSSAGAGDTQYF.

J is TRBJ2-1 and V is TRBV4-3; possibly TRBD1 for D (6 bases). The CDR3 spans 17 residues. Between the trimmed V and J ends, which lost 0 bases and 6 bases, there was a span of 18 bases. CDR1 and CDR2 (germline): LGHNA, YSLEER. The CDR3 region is CASSQESPGARGNEQFF. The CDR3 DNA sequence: TGCGCCAGCAGCCAAGAGTCCCCAGGGGCTCGAGGCAATGAGCAGTTCTTC.

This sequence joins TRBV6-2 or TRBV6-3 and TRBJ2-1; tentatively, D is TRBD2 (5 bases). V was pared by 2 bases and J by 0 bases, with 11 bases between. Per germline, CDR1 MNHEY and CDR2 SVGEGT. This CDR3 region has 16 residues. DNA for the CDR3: TGTGCCAGCAGTTACCAGACTGGACTCTCCTACAATGAGCAGTTCTTC. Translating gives CASSYQTGLSYNEQFF.

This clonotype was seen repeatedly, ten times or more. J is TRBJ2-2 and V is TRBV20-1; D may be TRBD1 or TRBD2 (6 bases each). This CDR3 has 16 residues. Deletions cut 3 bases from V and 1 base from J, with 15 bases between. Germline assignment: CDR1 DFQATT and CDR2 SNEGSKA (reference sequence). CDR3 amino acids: CSARGGRGKNTGELFF. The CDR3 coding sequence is TGCAGTGCTAGGGGGGGCAGGGGCAAGAACACCGGGGAGCTGTTTTTT.

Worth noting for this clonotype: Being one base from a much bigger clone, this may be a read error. CDR3 region: CASSSFFGGIEAFF. The DNA of the CDR3 is TGTGCCAGCAGCAGTTTCTTTGGGGGAATTGAAGCTTTCTTT. The J gene is TRBJ1-1, the V gene TRBV2, with a weak D call TRBD1 (5 bases). CDR1 is SNHLY, CDR2 FYNNEI, per germline. The CDR3 totals 14 residues. Trimming took off 6 bases at V and 7 bases at J, with 18 bases between the two ends.

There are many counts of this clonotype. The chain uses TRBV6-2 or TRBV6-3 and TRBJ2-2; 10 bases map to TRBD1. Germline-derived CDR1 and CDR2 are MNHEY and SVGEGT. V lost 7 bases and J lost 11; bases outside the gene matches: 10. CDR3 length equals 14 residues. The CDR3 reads CASTRQGAVYELFF. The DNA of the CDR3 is TGTGCCAGCACCAGACAGGGGGCGGTTTACGAGCTGTTTTTT.

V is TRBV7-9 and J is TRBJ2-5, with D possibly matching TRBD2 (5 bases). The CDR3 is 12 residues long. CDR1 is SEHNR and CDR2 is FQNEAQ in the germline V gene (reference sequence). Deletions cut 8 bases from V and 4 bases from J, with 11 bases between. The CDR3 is CASDRGSETQYF. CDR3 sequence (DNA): TGTGCCAGCGATAGAGGGTCAGAGACCCAGTACTTC.

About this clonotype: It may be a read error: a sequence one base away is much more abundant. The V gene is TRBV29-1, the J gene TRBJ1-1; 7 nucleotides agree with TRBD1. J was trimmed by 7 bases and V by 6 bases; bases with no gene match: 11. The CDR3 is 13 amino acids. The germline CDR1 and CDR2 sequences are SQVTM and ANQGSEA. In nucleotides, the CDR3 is TGCAGCGTCAGGTCAGGGGGGCAAGGTGAAGCTTTCTTT. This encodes CSVRSGGQGEAFF.

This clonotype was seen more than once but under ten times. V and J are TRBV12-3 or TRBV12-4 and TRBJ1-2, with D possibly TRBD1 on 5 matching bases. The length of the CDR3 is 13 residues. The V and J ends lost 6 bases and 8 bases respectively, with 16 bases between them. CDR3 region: CASRGDRIGGYTF. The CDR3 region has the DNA TGTGCCAGCAGGGGAGACAGAATCGGGGGCTACACCTTC.

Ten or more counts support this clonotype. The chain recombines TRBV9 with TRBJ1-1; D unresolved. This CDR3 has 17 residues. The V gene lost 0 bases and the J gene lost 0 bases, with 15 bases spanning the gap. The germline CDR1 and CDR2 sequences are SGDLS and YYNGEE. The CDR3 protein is CASSVATAGTMNTEAFF. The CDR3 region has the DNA TGTGCCAGCAGCGTAGCTACGGCAGGAACTATGAACACTGAAGCTTTCTTT.

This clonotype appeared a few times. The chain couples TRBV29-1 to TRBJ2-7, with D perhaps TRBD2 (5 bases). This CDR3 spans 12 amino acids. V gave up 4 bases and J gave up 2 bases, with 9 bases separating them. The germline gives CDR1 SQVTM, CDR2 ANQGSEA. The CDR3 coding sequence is TGCAGCGTTGGAAGAGGGCCCTACGAGCAGTACTTC. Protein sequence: CSVGRGPYEQYF.

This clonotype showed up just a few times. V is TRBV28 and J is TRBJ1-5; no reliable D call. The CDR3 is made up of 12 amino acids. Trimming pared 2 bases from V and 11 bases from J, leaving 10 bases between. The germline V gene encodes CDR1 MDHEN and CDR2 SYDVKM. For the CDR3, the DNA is TGTGCCAGCAGTTTACCATTGGAGGCCCAGCATTTT. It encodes CASSLPLEAQHF.

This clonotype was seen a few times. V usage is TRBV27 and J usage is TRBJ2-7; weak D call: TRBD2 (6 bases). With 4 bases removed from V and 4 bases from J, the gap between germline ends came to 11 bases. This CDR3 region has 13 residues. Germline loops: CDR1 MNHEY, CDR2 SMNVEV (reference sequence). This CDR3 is CASSWRDGYEQYF. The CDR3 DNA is TGTGCCAGCAGTTGGAGGGACGGTTACGAGCAGTACTTC.

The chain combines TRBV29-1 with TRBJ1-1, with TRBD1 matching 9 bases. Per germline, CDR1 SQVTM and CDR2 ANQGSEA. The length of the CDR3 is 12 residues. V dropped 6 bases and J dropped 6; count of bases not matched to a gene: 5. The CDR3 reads CSVGQGRAEAFF. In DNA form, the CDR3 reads TGCAGCGTCGGACAGGGGCGGGCTGAAGCTTTCTTT.

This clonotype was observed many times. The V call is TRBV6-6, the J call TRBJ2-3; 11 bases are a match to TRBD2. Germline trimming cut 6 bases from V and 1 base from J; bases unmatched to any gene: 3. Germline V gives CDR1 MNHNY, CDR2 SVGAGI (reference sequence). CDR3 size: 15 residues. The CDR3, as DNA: TGTGCCAGCAGGAAACTAGCGGGGGGCACAGATACGCAGTATTTT. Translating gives CASRKLAGGTDTQYF.

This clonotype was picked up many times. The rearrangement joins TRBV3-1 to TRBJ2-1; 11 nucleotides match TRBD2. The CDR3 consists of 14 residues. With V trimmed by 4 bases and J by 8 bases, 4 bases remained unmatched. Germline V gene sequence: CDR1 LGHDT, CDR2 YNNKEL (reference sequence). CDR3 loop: CASSLTSGNYEQFF. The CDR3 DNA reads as TGTGCCAGCAGCCTGACTAGCGGGAACTATGAGCAGTTCTTC.

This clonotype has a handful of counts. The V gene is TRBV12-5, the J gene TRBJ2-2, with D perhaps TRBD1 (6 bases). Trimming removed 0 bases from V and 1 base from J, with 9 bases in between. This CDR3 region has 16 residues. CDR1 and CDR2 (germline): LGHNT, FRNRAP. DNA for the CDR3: TGTGCTAGTGGTTTGGTACAGGGTCAGAACACCGGGGAGCTGTTTTTT. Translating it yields CASGLVQGQNTGELFF.

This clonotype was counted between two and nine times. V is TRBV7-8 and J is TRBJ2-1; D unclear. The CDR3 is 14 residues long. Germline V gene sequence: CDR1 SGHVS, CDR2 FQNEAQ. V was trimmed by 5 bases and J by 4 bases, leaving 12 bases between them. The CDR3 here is CASSPPPSYNEQFF. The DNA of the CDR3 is TGTGCCAGCAGCCCCCCGCCTAGTTACAATGAGCAGTTCTTC.

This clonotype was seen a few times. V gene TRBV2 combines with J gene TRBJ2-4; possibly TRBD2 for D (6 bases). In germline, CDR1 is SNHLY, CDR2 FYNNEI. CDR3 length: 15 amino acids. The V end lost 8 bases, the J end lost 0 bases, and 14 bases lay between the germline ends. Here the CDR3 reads CASLGRGEAKNIQYF. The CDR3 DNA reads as TGTGCCAGCCTTGGGCGGGGAGAAGCCAAAAACATTCAGTACTTC.

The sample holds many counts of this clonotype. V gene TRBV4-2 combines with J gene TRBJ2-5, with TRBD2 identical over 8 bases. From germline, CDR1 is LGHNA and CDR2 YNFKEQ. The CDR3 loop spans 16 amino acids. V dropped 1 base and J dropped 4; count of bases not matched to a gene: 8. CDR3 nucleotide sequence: TGTGCCAGCAGCCAAGGTGGGACGGGAGGGGGAGAGACCCAGTACTTC. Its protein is CASSQGGTGGGETQYF.

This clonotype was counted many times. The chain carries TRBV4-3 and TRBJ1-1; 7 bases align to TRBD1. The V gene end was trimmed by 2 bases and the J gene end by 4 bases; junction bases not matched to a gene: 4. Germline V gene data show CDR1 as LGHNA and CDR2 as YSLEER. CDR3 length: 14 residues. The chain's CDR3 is CASSQNRGPTEAFF. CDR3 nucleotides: TGCGCCAGCAGCCAAAACAGGGGACCCACTGAAGCTTTCTTT.

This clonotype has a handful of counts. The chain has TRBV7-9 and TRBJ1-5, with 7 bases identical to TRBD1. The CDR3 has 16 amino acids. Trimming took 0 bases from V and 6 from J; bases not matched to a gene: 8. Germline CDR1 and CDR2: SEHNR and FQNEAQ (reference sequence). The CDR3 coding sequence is TGTGCCAGCAGCTTAGCGCGGGCAGGGGGAAGTCAGCCCCAGCATTTT. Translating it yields CASSLARAGGSQPQHF.

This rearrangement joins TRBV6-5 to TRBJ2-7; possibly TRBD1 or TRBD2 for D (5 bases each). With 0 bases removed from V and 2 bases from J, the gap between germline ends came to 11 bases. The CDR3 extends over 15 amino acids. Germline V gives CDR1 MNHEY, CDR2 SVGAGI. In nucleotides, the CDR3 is TGTGCCAGCAGTTACTCCGCCGGGGCGACCTACGAGCAGTACTTC. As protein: CASSYSAGATYEQYF.

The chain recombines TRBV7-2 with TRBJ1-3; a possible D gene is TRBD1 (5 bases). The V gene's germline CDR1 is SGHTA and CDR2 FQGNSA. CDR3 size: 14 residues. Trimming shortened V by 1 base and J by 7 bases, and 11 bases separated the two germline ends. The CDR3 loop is CASSLGGVRNTIYF. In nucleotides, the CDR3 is TGTGCCAGCAGCTTAGGAGGGGTTCGTAACACCATATATTTT.

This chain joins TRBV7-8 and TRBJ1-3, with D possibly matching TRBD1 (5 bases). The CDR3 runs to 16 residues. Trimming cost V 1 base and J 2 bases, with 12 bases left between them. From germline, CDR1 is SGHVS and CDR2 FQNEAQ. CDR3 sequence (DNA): TGTGCCAGCAGCTTAGTACCGGAAGGGGCTGGAAACACCATATATTTT. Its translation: CASSLVPEGAGNTIYF.

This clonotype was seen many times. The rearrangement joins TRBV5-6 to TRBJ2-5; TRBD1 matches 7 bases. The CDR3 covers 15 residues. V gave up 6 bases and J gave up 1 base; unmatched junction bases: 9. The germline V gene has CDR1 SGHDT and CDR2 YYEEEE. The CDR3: CASNQDGTAQETQYF. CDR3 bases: TGTGCCAGCAACCAAGACGGGACAGCCCAAGAGACCCAGTACTTC.

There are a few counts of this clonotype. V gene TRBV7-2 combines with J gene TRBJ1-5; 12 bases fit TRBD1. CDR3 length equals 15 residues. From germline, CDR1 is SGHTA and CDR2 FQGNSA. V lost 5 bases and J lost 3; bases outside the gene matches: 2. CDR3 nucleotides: TGTGCCAGCAGCCTGGGACAGGGGGCCAATCAGCCCCAGCATTTT. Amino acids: CASSLGQGANQPQHF.